This is a list of T cell receptor beta chains from one sample in a study of T-cell reconstitution after alpha-beta-depleted transplantation in children. TCRdb reprocessed the PCR reads with MiXCR, giving one entry per CDR3 protein. This sample has some 640,000 distinct CDR3 sequences, with approximately 17% found just once. The sequencing used PBMCs from the stem cell graft donor, collected from the stem cell graft. The receptor source for this set is a human donor who donated a stem cell graft to a child with acute myeloid leukemia. The CDR3 runs from the conserved cysteine through the conserved F or W. Fields, in order: D gene, clone size, V gene, J gene, CDR3 DNA, CDR3 protein. D genes are given only for firm matches. The size entry is marked missing in some rows and otherwise reads once, few, many or a size class.

TRBD1	many	TRBV12-3/TRBV12-4	TRBJ2-2	TGTGCCAGCAGCCCTACAGGGGGCAAACTGTTTTTT	CASSPTGGKLFF
TRBD2	many	TRBV6-2/TRBV6-3	TRBJ2-7	TGTGCCAGCAGTCGGGGACTACCCTCCTACGAGCAGTACTTC	CASSRGLPSYEQYF
NA	few	TRBV12-5	TRBJ2-7	TGTGCTAGTGGTTTTTCCAGGGATTCCTACGAGCAGTACTTC	CASGFSRDSYEQYF
NA	few	TRBV6-2/TRBV6-3	TRBJ2-3	TGTGCCAGCAGCTCCGGAGTAGCGGAAACAGATACGCAGTATTTT	CASSSGVAETDTQYF
NA	few	TRBV12-3/TRBV12-4	TRBJ1-6	TGTGCCAGCAGGGGAGGCAGCTATTCACCCCTCCACTTT	CASRGGSYSPLHF
NA	NA	TRBV18	TRBJ2-3	TGTGCCAGCTCCGAAATATTACAGGAACTCACAGATACGCAGTATTTT	CASSEILQELTDTQYF
TRBD2	many	TRBV20-1	TRBJ2-7	TGCAGTGCCGAACTAGCGGGGGGAATCGAGCAGTACTTC	CSAELAGGIEQYF
TRBD2	NA	TRBV29-1	TRBJ2-2	TGCAGCGTTAGAGTAGCGGGGAACACCGGGGAGCTGTTTTTT	CSVRVAGNTGELFF
TRBD1	few	TRBV6-1	TRBJ1-6	TGTGCCAGCAGTCTGAGGACAGGGGCGTCCGGTTTTGATTCACCCCTCCACTTT	CASSLRTGASGFDSPLHF
NA	few	TRBV5-1	TRBJ1-4	TGCGCCAGCAGCGCCACCGGGACTCAACGCGAAAAACTGTTTTTT	CASSATGTQREKLFF
TRBD1	NA	TRBV20-1	TRBJ1-1	TGCAGTGCCCTAGGGTTCGGGACAGGGCCTAATATGAACACTGAAGCTTTCTTT	CSALGFGTGPNMNTEAFF
NA	many	TRBV27	TRBJ1-2	TGTGCCAGCCGTGGGACGGACCACTATGGCTACACCTTC	CASRGTDHYGYTF
TRBD1	NA	TRBV20-1	TRBJ1-3	TGCAGTGCTAGAAACCCCGGAGGGGGACAGGGGGCTGGAAACACCATATATTTT	CSARNPGGGQGAGNTIYF
NA	few	TRBV4-1	TRBJ2-1	TGCGCCAGCAGCCAAGATCCACCTGAACATAGGGAATACAATGAGCAGTTCTTC	CASSQDPPEHREYNEQFF
NA	NA	TRBV12-2	TRBJ1-1	TGTGCAAGTCGCTTGGATCTATTAAGGGGCCGAACTGAAGCTTTCTTT	CASRLDLLRGRTEAFF
TRBD2	many	TRBV5-1	TRBJ2-1	TGCGCCAGCAGCTGGGAGGGCAATGAGCAGTTCTTC	CASSWEGNEQFF